This TCR beta chain was obtained from a study of preoperative IRX-2 immunotherapy in early breast cancer. Noted treatment: preoperative locoregional IRX-2 cytokine immunotherapy. This phase Ib study tested locoregional IRX-2 cytokine immunotherapy given before surgery. V lost 3 bases and J lost 6; bases outside the gene matches: 1. The CDR3 loop spans 13 amino acids. From germline, CDR1 is SGHAT and CDR2 FQNNGV. Clones were read by immunoSEQ multiplex PCR, and TCRdb kept only the in-frame ones, dropping some. This table has roughly 57,000 clones, approximately 94% appearing once. The sample holds one count of this clone.

V is TRBV11-2 and J is TRBJ2-7, with 11 bases identical to TRBD1. This receptor was taken from a human donor with breast cancer. The specimen was collected from a patient treated with IRX-2 immunotherapy. In DNA, the CDR3 is TGTGCCAGCAGCTTCGGGACAGGGGGCGAGCAGTACTTC. Protein: CASSFGTGGEQYF.